A single T cell receptor (beta chain) is shown here with its context. This clone occurred once. There is no known antigen for this receptor. Per-nucleotide qualities are absent, and no much larger clonotype sits a single base away. The sample's time point label, in plain terms: baseline pretreatment blood. What the treatment or condition label conveys for this sample: 15 Gy SBRT to primary tumor, nephrectomy 4 weeks later. To follow tumor-enriched clonotypes, peripheral blood was collected serially from radiation-treated patients at baseline and again at 2 weeks and 4 weeks after SBRT. All patients had renal cell carcinoma with clear cell pathology. Genomic DNA for TCR sequencing was prepared using the QIAamp DNA Blood Mini Kit (Qiagen). The analyses included only samples that passed all quality control checks. The data were obtained in a study of radiation and T cells in renal cell carcinoma (dated by TCRdb to 2018 to 2020). A note on the overall study: The samples were obtained from a clinical trial, where primary renal cell carcinomas were treated with 15 Gy stereotactic body radiation therapy and then removed by nephrectomy 4 weeks afterward. Across all 50 or so samples, 4,016,671 unique CDR3 nucleotide sequences, encoding 2.5 million to 3 million unique CDR3 amino acid sequences, were identified. TCR beta sequencing covered fewer than 60 samples in total, comprising approximately 25 tumors and roughly 27 peripheral blood samples.

CDR1 ENHRY and CDR2 SYGVKD are derived from the germline V gene. The CDR3, cysteine through phenylalanine, is 14 amino acids long. Only the CDR3 DNA stays, 42 bases, in frame from base 1. The V end gives up 2 bases and the J end 9 bases, leaving 9 bases in the junction not matched to a gene. Study-wide findings and limitations: Because the trial had a single-armed design, the trial could not examine how radiation dose or scheduling affected the TCR repertoire. Because pretreatment tumor biopsies were not available, the baseline intratumoral presence of clonotypes could not be determined. Dynamics of the blood repertoire were not tracked past 4 weeks after treatment. In blood, the top tumor clonotypes increased from baseline to 2 weeks after radiation and then shrank by 4 weeks, which suggests a temporary expansion of tumor-resident clones.

Following the manufacturer's recommendations, the immunoSEQ kit was used to generate TCR beta libraries from genomic DNA. To prepare the libraries, a first multiplex PCR with proprietary primers was run, followed by a second PCR that added unique barcodes, and a bead cleanup was done after each round. A kit-provided positive control reaction and a negative control reaction were included in every sample batch. The final libraries were assessed on an Agilent 4200 TapeStation D1000 ScreenTape, pooled by volume, and quantified by qPCR. Sequencing ran on an Illumina NextSeq500 with a MidOutput 150-cycle cartridge, using 156 Read1 and 15 Index1 cycles with kit custom primers. The pooled library was loaded at 0.8 to 1 pM, with a roughly 20% PhiX control spiked in. The original pipeline was this. Vendor-processed data were analyzed in R, with a clonotype defined as all T cells sharing the same CDR3 nucleotide sequence. In the clone abundance analyses, frequencies in each sample were normalized to that sample's 10,000 most abundant clones. Public T cell clones, averaging fewer than five per sample, were removed before analysis. Tumor-enriched clonotypes and baseline blood-enriched clonotypes were defined as those with an abundance difference of at least 32-fold between compartments. Clonotypes expanded or contracted between blood time points were identified with a beta-binomial differential abundance model. Tumor-blood repertoire similarity was measured with the Baroni-Urbani and Buser coefficient, and groups were compared using two-tailed Wilcoxon tests in R. TCRdb stores this immuneACCESS table with in-frame sequences only. Part of the clones is absent; in the studies checked, under half of the shortfall reflects unresolved V genes, and no reason is known for the rest. V, J and clone size are those of that table, while D and trimming were read from the DNA. The sample contains some 100,000 clones, under 90% of them found a single time. Almost 6.5% of the sample belongs to the ten largest clones.

The chain was built from TRBV10-3 and TRBJ2-5, and 7 junctional nucleotides match TRBD2. Sequenced here: blood, sampled from a patient whose treatment included radiotherapy and nephrectomy. The clonotype originates from a man aged 55 to 70 with renal cell carcinoma. At the DNA level, the sequence is TGTGCCATCAGTGAGGGGACTATCAGTGACGCCCAGTACTTC. Its amino acids are CAISEGTISDAQYF.